This T cell receptor (beta chain) was profiled in a study of T-cell memory formation after mild COVID-19. This clonotype was picked up one time. One entry per CDR3 protein, called by TCRdb with MiXCR from the 5' RACE reads. The profile shows 350,000 to 500,000 distinct CDR3 sequences, about 25% of them singletons. This TCR was recovered from an adult woman who had mild COVID-19 (a few samples of this study predate the infection). Cell type and time point are not known. Sequencing was performed on PBMCs or a T cell subset sorted from them (not recorded which).

CDR3 sequence (DNA): TGTGCCAGCAGTTTCGGATTGAGCAATCAGCCCCAGCATTTT. Its protein product is CASSFGLSNQPQHF. This chain links TRBV12-3 or TRBV12-4 with TRBJ1-5; no definite D call. This CDR3 contains 14 residues. V dropped 3 bases and J dropped 1 base, with 7 bases sitting between them.